This T cell receptor beta chain was recovered during a study of blood T cells in healthy people across ages. Study-wide points: Roughly linear age-related decline in beta diversity appeared, significant by age approximately 40.

With 0 bases removed from V and 0 bases from J, the gap between germline ends came to 8 bases. This CDR3 contains 15 residues. CDR1 is SGHAT, CDR2 FQNNGV, per germline. PBMCs numbering at least 7 million were isolated per sample. As to this clonotype: Its matching antigen is unknown.

Together with a sample-barcoded 5' primer, a J-beta primer mix was included in a second PCR lasting roughly 6 to 12 cycles. Each cDNA molecule received a tag from a template-switch adaptor that had 12 random nucleotides. MiXCR, applied by TCRdb to the 5' RACE reads, yields one record per CDR3 protein. The sample yields 600,000 to 1,000,000 distinct CDR3 sequences, roughly 25% seen once. These sequences were also reported in another study, on T cells of mothers and their children.

This TCR was recovered from a boy aged 5-17 years in good health. The chain joins TRBV11-2 to TRBJ1-1; D gene ambiguous. Sequenced sample: blood. The CDR3 loop is CASSLDRGVNTEAFF. CDR3 DNA sequence: TGTGCCAGCAGCTTAGATCGGGGAGTGAACACTGAAGCTTTCTTT.